This T cell receptor beta chain was sequenced for a study of blood T cell repertoires in COVID-19. The data were produced by immunoSEQ multiplex PCR, yet TCRdb's version contains in-frame clones alone and is incomplete. The table has around 330,000 clones, around 88% seen once. Looked up from germline, CDR1 is SGHRS and CDR2 is YFSETQ. This CDR3 is built from 12 residues. The V end lost 5 bases, the J end lost 1 base, and 3 bases lay between the germline ends. This receptor was taken from a woman in her 30s with COVID-19, enrolled during active disease. Sequencing used peripheral blood. The V call is TRBV5-1, the J call TRBJ2-2, with D uncertain. The CDR3 protein is CASRQNTGELFF. The DNA for the CDR3 is TGCGCCAGCAGACAGAACACCGGGGAGCTGTTTTTT.